This TCR beta chain was sequenced for a study of blood T cell repertoires in COVID-19 (dated by TCRdb to about 2020). For context, the study as a whole: The collaborator samples originated in the United States, Italy and Spain and spanned the acute and convalescent phases of COVID-19. The prospective study material was composed of cDNA or gDNA derived from T cells, B-cell-depleted T cells, or PBMCs. Deeply sampled blood TCRbeta repertoires from subjects exposed to, actively infected with, or recovered from COVID-19 were included in the dataset. The repertoires were released in a freely available public database intended as a resource for research on the immune response to SARS-CoV-2. The samples were drawn from two sources: the first 160 participants of the ongoing ImmuneRACE study, and approximately 1,300 subjects contributed by 6 global collaborators. Sample metadata almost always included a de-identified subject ID, COVID-19 status, age in years and sex. Where available, HLA class I and class II types were obtained from metadata supplied by the sample provider rather than from assay-based typing.

Worth noting for this clone: Which antigen it targets is not known. The input lacks base qualities; no much larger clone sits a single base away.

TCRbeta CDR3 regions were amplified from genomic DNA by means of the immunoSEQ Assay, a bias-controlled multiplex PCR. As for the authors' bioinformatics: The number of nucleated cells in each sample was estimated from the amplification of reference gene primers within the assay. To quantify the absolute abundance of each unique TCRbeta CDR3 rearrangement, sequence reads were collapsed and filtered. For each sample, productive Simpson clonality was calculated as the square root of Simpson's diversity index across productive rearrangements. Entries here come from immuneACCESS through TCRdb and include only in-frame sequences with V and J called. Some clones fail to appear in such tables; in the studies checked, an unresolved V gene covers under half of the shortfall, and the cause of the remainder is unknown. V and J calls and clone size follow that table, whereas D and trimming were derived from the DNA. The sample table shows roughly 270,000 clones, and roughly 85% are seen once. Approximately 5% of the sample is in the top ten clones.

The germline V gene yields SGHVS for CDR1 and FQNEAQ for CDR2. Including cysteine and phenylalanine, the CDR3 has 14 amino acids. Just the 42-base CDR3 DNA is kept, in frame starting at base 1. Unmatched junction bases come to 8, with V trimmed by 4 bases and J by 6 bases. Collaborating institutions collected whole blood in K2EDTA tubes following their own protocols. For TCRbeta analysis, collaborators shipped samples as frozen whole blood, isolated PBMCs, or DNA extracted from either of those sample types. Findings and caveats that apply to the study as a whole: The amount of clinical and demographic metadata varied by source and participant and was provided uncurated.

The rearrangement combines TRBV7-8 with TRBJ2-7; TRBD2 matches 8 bases in the middle. The receptor was derived from a man between 50 and 59 years old with active or convalescent COVID-19. The sequencing sample was made of peripheral blood. The CDR3 protein sequence reads: CASSSIAGTGEQYF. DNA sequence: TGTGCCAGCAGCTCCATAGCGGGAACAGGCGAGCAGTACTTC.